The source of this TCR beta chain is a study of cytomegalovirus exposure and HLA in healthy donors. Germline CDR1 SNHLY, CDR2 FYNNEI. V was cut by 7 bases and J by 7 bases, with 19 bases left in between. The CDR3 loop spans 14 amino acids. About this clone: Its antigen is still unknown.

PCR employed 60 Vbeta and 13 Jbeta primers. Using immunoSEQ multiplex PCR, the repertoire was profiled, and TCRdb retains in-frame clones only, with some absent. This sample yields about 160,000 clones, of which roughly 79% are seen a single time; about 9.7% belongs to the top ten. Notes on the study in general: TCR beta chain V- and J-gene trimming was linked, in a later analysis, to a missense variant in DCLRE1C.

This rearrangement joins TRBV2 to TRBJ1-2, with D possibly being TRBD1 (5 bases). This clonotype originated in a man in his late teens or twenties in good health and CMV-seropositive. Sequencing was done on a sample of PBMCs. Here the CDR3 reads CASTTTGGEGGYTF. In DNA, the CDR3 is TGTGCCAGCACCACCACCGGGGGGGAAGGTGGCTACACCTTC.